Presented here are 3 T cell receptor beta chains from one specimen sequenced in a study of T cell repertoires in aging, cancer and after chemotherapy. Amplification of TCR beta used genomic DNA extracted from peripheral blood. TRB rearrangements spanning V, D and J were amplified using mixed TRB-A/B primers. TCRdb processed the multiplex PCR reads anew with MiXCR; each CDR3 protein has one entry. The data contain about 1,600 distinct CDR3 sequences, 20% to 25% of them seen just once; the ten biggest clones take up just over 45%. Sequencing was done on a sample of blood. The receptors shown here come from a human donor with a solid tumor.

This chain uses TRBV6-1 with TRBJ1-2; TRBD1 matches at 7 bases. Germline CDR1 and CDR2: MNHNS and SASEGT. The CDR3 contains 15 residues. Trimming took 2 bases from V and 7 from J; bases not matched to a gene: 10. CDR3 DNA: TGTGCCAGCAGTGAACGGATTGAGGGGGCGGGTGGCTACACCTTC. It translates to CASSERIEGAGGYTF.

In its sample, this clonotype is medium-sized. This sequence joins TRBV6-5 and TRBJ2-1, with no clear D. V was trimmed by 6 bases and J by 1 base, leaving 22 bases between them. CDR1 MNHEY and CDR2 SVGAGI come from the germline V gene. The CDR3 totals 18 residues. CDR3 DNA: TGTGCCAGCAGCCGTATCATGGGCGAGGTCGGTTCCTACAATGAGCAGTTCTTC. Protein: CASSRIMGEVGSYNEQFF.

This clonotype was counted only a few times. The chain links TRBV28 to TRBJ2-7; D is undetermined. Germline CDR1 reads MDHEN; CDR2 reads SYDVKM. Between the trimmed V and J ends, which lost 3 bases and 3 bases, there was a span of 9 bases. The CDR3 length is 13 residues. CDR3 sequence (DNA): TGTGCCAGCAGTTTCGGGCTTATCTACGAGCAGTACTTC. This translates into CASSFGLIYEQYF.